This T cell receptor (beta chain) was recovered during a study of early T cells in non-severe SARS-CoV-2 infection. As for the study in general: Sequencing of bulk RNA from unsorted whole blood was done, without chain pairing. Notes on the study in general: Matching results from VDJdb favored anti-spike CD8 responses, leaving private and CD4 specificities undetected.

The V segment lost 6 bases and the J segment 9 bases; nucleotides outside the gene matches: 9. CDR3 size: 14 residues. Germline values: CDR1 MDHEN, CDR2 SYDVKM. Each cDNA molecule carried a unique molecular identifier. From the 5' RACE reads, TCRdb called clonotypes with MiXCR, one entry per CDR3 protein. This table has about 33,000 distinct CDR3 sequences, more than 6% appearing once. This clonotype was recorded at least ten times. The antigen remains unidentified. Sequenced: whole blood. The receptor was isolated from an adult who was a healthcare worker with PCR-confirmed SARS-CoV-2 infection or an uninfected control (not recorded which). The chain combines TRBV28 with TRBJ1-5; 9 nucleotides line up with TRBD1. CDR3 nucleotide sequence: TGTGCCAGCAGGTCCGGGACAGGGACGCGGCCCCAGCATTTT. It encodes CASRSGTGTRPQHF.